This T cell receptor (beta chain) came from a study of blood T cell repertoires in COVID-19. CDR1 SGHTA and CDR2 FQGNSA come from the germline V gene. Trimming took off 6 bases at V and 8 bases at J, with 19 bases between the two ends. This CDR3 contains 14 residues. TCRdb keeps only in-frame clones here, not all; method: immunoSEQ multiplex PCR. In the table there are around 100,000 clones, approximately 84% of which are singletons. Sequenced sample: peripheral blood. The chain carries TRBV7-2 and TRBJ1-2; maybe TRBD1 (6 bases). The source is a human donor in a cohort sampled during active or convalescent COVID-19. CDR3 protein: CASSFGGASVGYTF. The CDR3 DNA follows: TGTGCCAGCAGTTTCGGGGGGGCATCTGTGGGCTACACCTTC.